A selection of T cell receptor beta chains follows, all from one sample in a study of identical twins. Using its own MiXCR run on the 5' RACE reads, TCRdb lists one record per CDR3 protein. This sample has about 500,000 distinct CDR3 sequences, with over 11% found just once. The same data also contributed to another study, on yellow fever vaccine responses in identical twins.

The sequencing sample was made of CD4+ T cells sorted from blood. The receptors here all came from a young woman in good health. Each CDR3 is given with its conserved first and last residue. Fields, in order: V gene, J gene, D gene, clone size, CDR3 protein, CDR3 DNA. The D gene is left open where the match is weak. Not every row has a clone size; where given, it reads once, few, many or a size class.

V: TRBV28
J: TRBJ2-3
D: NA
size: NA
CDR3: CASSTPWDTQYF
DNA: TGTGCCAGCAGTACCCCCTGGGATACGCAGTATTTT

V: TRBV7-9
J: TRBJ2-5
D: NA
size: NA
CDR3: CASSFSSGGETQYF
DNA: TGTGCCAGCAGCTTCTCATCAGGAGGAGAGACCCAGTACTTC

V: TRBV10-3
J: TRBJ1-5
D: NA
size: many
CDR3: CAISDGQDAGNQPQHF
DNA: TGTGCCATCAGTGATGGGCAGGACGCCGGTAATCAGCCCCAGCATTTT

V: TRBV19
J: TRBJ2-3
D: NA
size: few
CDR3: CASTRERGTDTQYF
DNA: TGTGCCAGTACCCGGGAGCGGGGCACAGATACGCAGTATTTT

V: TRBV6-8
J: TRBJ2-1
D: NA
size: NA
CDR3: CASSERKDNEQFF
DNA: TGTGCCAGCAGTGAGAGAAAGGACAATGAGCAGTTCTTC

V: TRBV11-2
J: TRBJ2-1
D: NA
size: NA
CDR3: CASSLRAGRDNEQFF
DNA: TGTGCCAGCAGCTTACGGGCGGGACGGGACAATGAGCAGTTCTTC

V: TRBV12-3/TRBV12-4
J: TRBJ1-1
D: TRBD1
size: NA
CDR3: CASSFWAGGPVNTEAFF
DNA: TGTGCCAGCAGTTTCTGGGCAGGGGGTCCGGTGAACACTGAAGCTTTCTTT

V: TRBV7-6
J: TRBJ1-3
D: TRBD1
size: few
CDR3: CASSSEPGQSSGNTIYF
DNA: TGTGCCAGCAGCTCGGAACCGGGACAGAGCTCTGGAAACACCATATATTTT

V: TRBV20-1
J: TRBJ2-1
D: NA
size: few
CDR3: CSTPEDNEQFF
DNA: TGCAGCACCCCAGAAGACAATGAGCAGTTCTTC

V: TRBV6-5
J: TRBJ2-7
D: NA
size: NA
CDR3: CASRDPLLWQYF
DNA: TGTGCCAGCAGAGACCCCTTGTTGTGGCAGTACTTC

V: TRBV5-4
J: TRBJ2-1
D: NA
size: NA
CDR3: CASSRMGNEQFF
DNA: TGTGCCAGCAGCCGGATGGGCAATGAGCAGTTCTTC

V: TRBV21-1
J: TRBJ1-3
D: NA
size: few
CDR3: CASTLGPDRNTIYF
DNA: TGTGCCAGCACCCTCGGGCCGGACCGAAACACCATATATTTT

V: TRBV2
J: TRBJ2-1
D: TRBD2
size: NA
CDR3: CACSFRIGASGTYNEQFF
DNA: TGTGCCTGCAGCTTTCGAATTGGGGCTAGCGGAACCTACAATGAGCAGTTCTTC

V: TRBV6-2/TRBV6-3
J: TRBJ1-1
D: TRBD1
size: few
CDR3: CASIRQGNTEAFF
DNA: TGTGCCAGCATTAGACAGGGGAACACTGAAGCTTTCTTT

V: TRBV11-2
J: TRBJ1-1
D: NA
size: NA
CDR3: CASSLDPGGLAEAFF
DNA: TGTGCCAGCAGCTTAGATCCTGGGGGATTGGCTGAAGCTTTCTTT

V: TRBV20-1
J: TRBJ2-1
D: TRBD2
size: few
CDR3: CSARVLAGDRRHNEQFF
DNA: TGCAGTGCTAGAGTGCTAGCGGGAGACAGACGCCACAATGAGCAGTTCTTC

V: TRBV4-2
J: TRBJ2-1
D: TRBD2
size: NA
CDR3: CASSQSIAPAGGRDEQFF
DNA: TGTGCCAGCAGCCAATCGATAGCCCCAGCGGGAGGGCGGGATGAGCAGTTCTTC

V: TRBV20-1
J: TRBJ2-1
D: TRBD2
size: NA
CDR3: CSARTLAGEYNEQFF
DNA: TGCAGTGCTAGAACTCTAGCGGGAGAATACAATGAGCAGTTCTTC

V: TRBV5-5
J: TRBJ2-1
D: NA
size: few
CDR3: CASIPSLAESSYNEQFF
DNA: TGTGCCAGCATCCCCTCGCTGGCGGAAAGCTCCTACAATGAGCAGTTCTTC

V: TRBV6-5
J: TRBJ1-1
D: TRBD1
size: NA
CDR3: CASSYPGQGNTEAFF
DNA: TGTGCCAGCAGTTACCCCGGACAGGGGAACACTGAAGCTTTCTTT

V: TRBV5-1
J: TRBJ1-5
D: NA
size: many
CDR3: CASSLSGFNQPQHF
DNA: TGCGCCAGCAGCTTGAGTGGATTTAATCAGCCCCAGCATTTT

V: TRBV12-3/TRBV12-4
J: TRBJ2-3
D: TRBD2
size: few
CDR3: CASSLPVPGLADTQYF
DNA: TGTGCCAGCAGTTTGCCTGTCCCGGGACTAGCGGATACGCAGTATTTT

V: TRBV5-1
J: TRBJ2-2
D: TRBD1
size: many
CDR3: CASSFPGGFTGELFF
DNA: TGCGCCAGCAGCTTCCCAGGGGGCTTTACCGGGGAGCTGTTTTTT

V: TRBV30
J: TRBJ2-1
D: TRBD2
size: few
CDR3: CAWSVLAGYNEQFF
DNA: TGTGCCTGGAGTGTACTAGCGGGATACAATGAGCAGTTCTTC

V: TRBV7-9
J: TRBJ2-5
D: TRBD1
size: NA
CDR3: CAVPWGTGLETQYF
DNA: TGTGCCGTCCCCTGGGGGACAGGGCTCGAGACCCAGTACTTC

V: TRBV18
J: TRBJ2-1
D: TRBD1
size: few
CDR3: CASSPGTDYNEQFF
DNA: TGTGCCAGCTCACCAGGGACAGACTACAATGAGCAGTTCTTC

V: TRBV6-1
J: TRBJ2-6
D: NA
size: NA
CDR3: CAANRAPGANVLTF
DNA: TGTGCCGCAAACAGGGCGCCCGGGGCCAACGTCCTGACTTTC

V: TRBV24-1
J: TRBJ2-3
D: NA
size: NA
CDR3: CATSDSRGFSTDTQYF
DNA: TGTGCCACCAGTGACTCACGTGGTTTTAGCACAGATACGCAGTATTTT

V: TRBV28
J: TRBJ1-5
D: NA
size: NA
CDR3: CASMGETVGNQPQHF
DNA: TGTGCCAGCATGGGGGAGACCGTTGGCAATCAGCCCCAGCATTTT

V: TRBV20-1
J: TRBJ2-7
D: TRBD2
size: few
CDR3: CSARDRLARRDSYEQYF
DNA: TGCAGTGCTAGAGACAGACTAGCGCGAAGGGACTCGTACGAGCAGTACTTC

V: TRBV10-3
J: TRBJ2-7
D: TRBD1
size: few
CDR3: CAISPGQNYEQYF
DNA: TGTGCCATCAGCCCGGGACAGAACTACGAGCAGTACTTC

V: TRBV25-1
J: TRBJ2-5
D: TRBD2
size: few
CDR3: CASSGASGIKETQYF
DNA: TGTGCCAGCAGTGGGGCTAGCGGGATCAAAGAGACCCAGTACTTC

V: TRBV27
J: TRBJ1-2
D: NA
size: few
CDR3: CASSPIGGRANYGYTF
DNA: TGTGCCAGCAGTCCCATCGGGGGTAGAGCTAACTATGGCTACACCTTC

V: TRBV7-2
J: TRBJ2-2
D: TRBD1
size: NA
CDR3: CASSLEGRGPGELFF
DNA: TGTGCCAGCAGCTTAGAGGGCAGGGGGCCCGGGGAGCTGTTTTTT

V: TRBV5-1
J: TRBJ2-4
D: TRBD1
size: NA
CDR3: CASSLEGQVEWGIQYF
DNA: TGCGCCAGCAGCCTAGAGGGACAGGTAGAATGGGGGATTCAGTACTTC